The 20 T cell receptor beta chains listed next were all sequenced from one sample in a study of blood T cell repertoires in COVID-19. Produced via immunoSEQ multiplex PCR; TCRdb's table is partial and in-frame only. Here the sample spans hundreds of thousands of clones, roughly 87% being singletons. Material: PBMCs or T cells enriched from blood (not recorded which). Receptors were obtained from a woman younger than 45 with acute COVID-19.

The V and J genes are TRBV3-1 (or the pseudogene TRBV3-2) and TRBJ2-3; 14 bases agree with TRBD2. The V and J ends lost 4 bases and 6 bases, in that order; junction bases with no gene match: 3. CDR3 length: 15 residues. The germline gives CDR1 LGHDT, CDR2 YNNKEL (reference sequence). CDR3 nucleotides: TGTGCCAGCAGCCTTCGGACTAGCGGGGGGGATACGCAGTATTTT. This sequence encodes CASSLRTSGGDTQYF.

Only one count was recorded for this clone. The V call is TRBV7-2, the J call TRBJ2-5; D gene unclear. This CDR3 has 12 amino acids. Trimming shortened V by 1 base and J by 7 bases, and 7 bases separated the two germline ends. Germline CDR1 reads SGHTA; CDR2 reads FQGNSA. The CDR3 loop reads CASSLGRMTQYF. The CDR3, as DNA: TGTGCCAGCAGCTTAGGGCGGATGACCCAGTACTTC.

This clone was seen only a few times. The rearrangement links TRBV6-6 to TRBJ1-5; D is unclear. Trimming removed 0 bases at V and 4 bases at J, with 7 bases between. CDR1 MNHNY and CDR2 SVGAGI come from the germline V gene (reference sequence). The CDR3 covers 14 residues. CDR3 sequence: CASSYSTGNQPQHF. CDR3 DNA sequence: TGTGCCAGCAGTTACTCTACGGGAAATCAGCCCCAGCATTTT.

The V gene is TRBV7-2, the J gene TRBJ1-1; 10 nucleotides line up with TRBD1. Looked up from germline, CDR1 is SGHTA and CDR2 is FQGNSA. The CDR3 sequence is 13 residues long. V trimming: 4 bases; J trimming: 8 bases; junction bases outside the gene matches: 4. The chain's CDR3 is CASSWGQGKEAFF. CDR3 DNA sequence: TGTGCCAGCAGCTGGGGACAGGGGAAGGAAGCTTTCTTT.

The chain couples TRBV27 to TRBJ2-1, with 10 bases aligning to TRBD1. Trimming cost V 5 bases and J 7 bases; bases outside gene matches: 11. The germline V gene has CDR1 MNHEY and CDR2 SMNVEV (reference sequence). This CDR3 is 16 amino acids long. In DNA form, the CDR3 reads TGTGCCAGCAGTACTTTGGGGACAGGGGAGAAGAATGAGCAGTTCTTC. This codes for CASSTLGTGEKNEQFF.

The chain recombines TRBV30 with TRBJ1-2; 7 positions agree with TRBD1. This CDR3 contains 13 residues. The trim removed 7 bases at V and 9 bases at J, leaving 14 bases unmatched. CDR1 and CDR2 (germline): GTSNPN, SVGIG (reference sequence). The CDR3 loop is CASPRTGRPSYTF. As DNA, the CDR3 is TGTGCCTCCCCCCGGACAGGCCGACCGAGCTACACCTTC.

V gene TRBV5-1 combines with J gene TRBJ2-7, with a possible D match to TRBD2 (6 bases). CDR1 and CDR2 (germline): SGHRS, YFSETQ. V was cut by 7 bases and J by 2 bases, with 10 bases left in between. The CDR3 consists of 12 residues. As DNA, the CDR3 is TGCGCCAGCGATACGGGAGCCTACGAGCAGTACTTC. Its protein product is CASDTGAYEQYF.

In this sample, this clone turned up once. This specimen includes other DNA sequences encoding the same CDR3. The gene calls are TRBV3-1 (or the pseudogene TRBV3-2) and TRBJ1-3; D might be TRBD1 (5 bases). Germline V gives CDR1 LGHDT, CDR2 YNNKEL (reference sequence). The V end lost 1 base, the J end lost 4 bases, and 8 bases lay between the germline ends. CDR3 length equals 14 residues. As DNA, the CDR3 is TGTGCCAGCAGCCAAGCAGGGTCAGGAAACACCATATATTTT. It specifies CASSQAGSGNTIYF.

The V and J genes are TRBV19 and TRBJ1-5; 9 bases match TRBD1. The CDR3 spans 16 residues. Germline-derived CDR1 and CDR2 are LNHDA and SQIVND (reference sequence). Trimming removed 6 bases from V and 5 bases from J; junction bases left unmatched: 11. CDR3 sequence: CASRAGTGSNDQPQHF. The CDR3, as DNA: TGTGCCAGTAGGGCCGGGACAGGGAGTAACGATCAGCCCCAGCATTTT.

The CDR3 protein is CASRRQGPFPGAYGYTF. CDR3 nucleotide sequence: TGTGCCAGCAGGAGACAGGGGCCCTTTCCCGGGGCCTATGGCTACACCTTC. This chain uses TRBV27 with TRBJ1-2; TRBD1 aligns across 8 bases. Looked up from germline, CDR1 is MNHEY and CDR2 is SMNVEV (reference sequence). The CDR3 contains 17 residues. V shed 6 bases and J 4 bases; nucleotides not matched to a gene: 16.

This chain links TRBV6-1 with TRBJ2-5; TRBD2 matches 8 bases. The ends lost 4 bases at V and 0 bases at J; junction bases unmatched: 10. Germline CDR1 and CDR2: MNHNS and SASEGT. The CDR3 sequence is 17 residues long. CDR3 sequence reads: CASSAGGLGSYQETQYF. In DNA form, the CDR3 reads TGTGCCAGCAGTGCGGGGGGACTAGGGTCGTACCAAGAGACCCAGTACTTC.

The chain uses TRBV5-5 and TRBJ1-1; D is possibly TRBD1 (6 bases). The germline CDR1 and CDR2 sequences are SGHKS and YYEKEE (reference sequence). This CDR3 spans 12 amino acids. V shed 3 bases and J shed 9 bases, with 12 bases lying between them. The CDR3 nucleotides read TGTGCCAGCAGCTCCCGGGACACAAAAGCTTTCTTT. It is translated as CASSSRDTKAFF. The variable domain in full, completed from reference TRBV5-5 and TRBJ1-1, reads DAGVTQSPTHLIKTRGQQVTLRCSPISGHKSVSWYQQVLGQGPQFIFQYYEKEERGRGNFPDRFSARQFPNYSSELNVNALLLGDSALYLCASSSRDTKAFFGQGTRLTVV.

This clone was seen more than once but under ten times. This chain uses TRBV7-9 with TRBJ2-7, with 9 positions matching TRBD1. Germline V gene data show CDR1 as SEHNR and CDR2 as FQNEAQ (reference sequence). V trimming: 1 base; J trimming: 5 bases; junction bases outside the gene matches: 6. The CDR3 extends over 15 amino acids. The DNA for the CDR3 is TGTGCCAGCAGCTTAGGACAGGGGGAGGCTGACGAGCAGTACTTC. Translating gives CASSLGQGEADEQYF.

The rearrangement uses TRBV18 and TRBJ1-2, with D unclear. The germline CDR1 and CDR2 sequences are KGHSH and LQKENI. Between the trimmed V and J ends, which lost 2 bases and 4 bases, there was a span of 14 bases. The CDR3 covers 15 residues. This CDR3 is CASSPDGEDTYGYTF. The CDR3 nucleotides read TGTGCCAGCTCACCAGATGGGGAGGATACCTATGGCTACACCTTC.

Regarding this clone: Distinct nucleotide sequences in the sample also encode this CDR3. The chain links TRBV7-9 to TRBJ1-1; D gene unclear. V was shortened by 1 base and J by 0 bases, with 6 bases between the two germline ends. CDR3 length equals 14 residues. In germline, CDR1 is SEHNR, CDR2 FQNEAQ (reference sequence). The CDR3, as DNA: TGTGCCAGCAGCTTAGACAGATTGAACACTGAAGCTTTCTTT. Translation: CASSLDRLNTEAFF.

The chain combines TRBV19 with TRBJ1-1, with 7 bases aligning to TRBD1. From germline, CDR1 is LNHDA and CDR2 SQIVND (reference sequence). The CDR3 runs 14 residues. V shed 7 bases, J shed 6 bases, and the junction held 11 bases outside the gene matches. For the CDR3, the DNA is TGTGCCAGTAATCCCTGGACAGGCAGGGCTGAAGCTTTCTTT. Amino acids: CASNPWTGRAEAFF. Looking up the rest from reference TRBV19 and TRBJ1-1 gives the full variable domain: DGGITQSPKYLFRKEGQNVTLSCEQNLNHDAMYWYRQDPGQGLRLIYYSQIVNDFQKGDIAEGYSVSREKKESFPLTVTSAQKNPTAFYLCASNPWTGRAEAFFGQGTRLTVV.

This clone appeared a single time. The DNA of the CDR3 is TGCGCCAGCAGAAATTTCGGGACACATGAAAAACTGTTTTTT. This translates into CASRNFGTHEKLFF. This chain joins TRBV5-1 and TRBJ1-4; possible D gene TRBD1, 6 bases. This CDR3 has 14 residues. In germline, CDR1 is SGHRS, CDR2 YFSETQ. The V end lost 5 bases, the J end lost 6 bases, and 14 bases lay between the germline ends.

This clone appeared once. The V call is TRBV7-9, the J call TRBJ2-1, with D possibly being TRBD2 (7 bases). Trimming took 5 bases from V and 6 from J, leaving 11 bases between them. Germline CDR1 and CDR2: SEHNR and FQNEAQ (reference sequence). There are 13 residues in the CDR3. The CDR3 coding sequence is TGTGCCAGCAGCAGAGGGGGGGTCAATGAGCAGTTCTTC. This codes for CASSRGGVNEQFF.

The V gene is TRBV5-6, the J gene TRBJ1-1, with D possibly TRBD1 on 6 matching bases. The CDR3 is made up of 17 amino acids. Between the trimmed V and J ends, which lost 4 bases and 0 bases, there was a span of 19 bases. Per germline, CDR1 SGHDT and CDR2 YYEEEE. The CDR3 region is CASSRELKTGMNTEAFF. For the CDR3, the DNA is TGTGCCAGCAGCCGCGAGCTGAAAACAGGGATGAACACTGAAGCTTTCTTT.

The chain links TRBV2 to TRBJ1-5; no reliable D call. The CDR3 has 13 residues. V gave up 7 bases and J gave up 0 bases, with 7 bases separating them. In germline, CDR1 is SNHLY, CDR2 FYNNEI. This chain's CDR3 is CASKQNSNQPQHF. DNA for the CDR3: TGTGCCAGCAAACAGAATAGCAATCAGCCCCAGCATTTT.